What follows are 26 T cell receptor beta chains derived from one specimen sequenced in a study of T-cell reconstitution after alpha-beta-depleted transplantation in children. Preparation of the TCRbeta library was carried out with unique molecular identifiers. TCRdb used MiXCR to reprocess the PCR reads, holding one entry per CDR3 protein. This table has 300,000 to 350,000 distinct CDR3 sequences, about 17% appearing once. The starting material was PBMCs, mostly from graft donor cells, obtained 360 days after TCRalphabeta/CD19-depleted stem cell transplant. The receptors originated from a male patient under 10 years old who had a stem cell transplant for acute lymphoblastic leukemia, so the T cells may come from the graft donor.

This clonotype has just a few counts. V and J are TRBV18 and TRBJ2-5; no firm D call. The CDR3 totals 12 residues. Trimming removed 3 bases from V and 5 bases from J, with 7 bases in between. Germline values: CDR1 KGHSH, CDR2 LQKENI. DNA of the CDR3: TGTGCCAGCTCACCTCAAGGGGAGACCCAGTACTTC. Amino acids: CASSPQGETQYF.

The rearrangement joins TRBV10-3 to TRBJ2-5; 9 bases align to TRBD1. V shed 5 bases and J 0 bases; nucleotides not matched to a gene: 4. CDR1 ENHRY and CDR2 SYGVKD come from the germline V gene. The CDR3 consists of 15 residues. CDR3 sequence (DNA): TGTGCCATCAGTTCACAGGGGGCGTACCAAGAGACCCAGTACTTC. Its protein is CAISSQGAYQETQYF.

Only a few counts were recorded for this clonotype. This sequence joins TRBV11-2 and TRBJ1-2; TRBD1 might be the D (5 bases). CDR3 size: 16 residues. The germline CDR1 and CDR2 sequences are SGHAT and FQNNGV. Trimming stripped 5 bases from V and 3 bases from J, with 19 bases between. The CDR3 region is CASSPGRDLMHYGYTF. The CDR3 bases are TGTGCCAGCAGCCCGGGCAGGGACCTTATGCACTATGGCTACACCTTC.

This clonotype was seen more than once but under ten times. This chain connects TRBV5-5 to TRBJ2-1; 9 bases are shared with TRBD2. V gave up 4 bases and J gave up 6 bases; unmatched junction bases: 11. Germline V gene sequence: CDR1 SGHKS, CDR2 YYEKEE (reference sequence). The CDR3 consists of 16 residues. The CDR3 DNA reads TGTGCCAGCAGCCCCCTTAGCGGGGGAGGACGCAATGAGCAGTTCTTC. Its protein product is CASSPLSGGGRNEQFF. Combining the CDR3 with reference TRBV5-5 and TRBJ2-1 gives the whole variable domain DAGVTQSPTHLIKTRGQQVTLRCSPISGHKSVSWYQQVLGQGPQFIFQYYEKEERGRGNFPDRFSARQFPNYSSELNVNALLLGDSALYLCASSPLSGGGRNEQFFGPGTRLTVL.

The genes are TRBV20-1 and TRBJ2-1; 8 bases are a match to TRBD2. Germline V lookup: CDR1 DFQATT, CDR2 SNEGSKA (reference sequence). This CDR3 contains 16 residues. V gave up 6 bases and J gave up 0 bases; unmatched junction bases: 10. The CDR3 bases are TGCAGTGCGCGGGGGGTTCCCCTCAGCTCCTACAATGAGCAGTTCTTC. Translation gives CSARGVPLSSYNEQFF.

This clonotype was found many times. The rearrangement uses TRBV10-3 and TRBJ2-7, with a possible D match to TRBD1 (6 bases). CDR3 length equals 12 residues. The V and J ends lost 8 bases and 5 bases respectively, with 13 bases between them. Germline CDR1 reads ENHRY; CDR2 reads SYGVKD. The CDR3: CAILGDRNEQYF. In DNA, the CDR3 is TGTGCCATCCTAGGAGACAGGAACGAGCAGTACTTC.

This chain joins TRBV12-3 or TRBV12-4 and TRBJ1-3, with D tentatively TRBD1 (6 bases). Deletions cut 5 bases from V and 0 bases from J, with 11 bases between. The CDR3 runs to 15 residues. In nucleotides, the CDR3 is TGTGCCAGCAGTCTCGGGGGGCCCTCTGGAAACACCATATATTTT. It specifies CASSLGGPSGNTIYF.

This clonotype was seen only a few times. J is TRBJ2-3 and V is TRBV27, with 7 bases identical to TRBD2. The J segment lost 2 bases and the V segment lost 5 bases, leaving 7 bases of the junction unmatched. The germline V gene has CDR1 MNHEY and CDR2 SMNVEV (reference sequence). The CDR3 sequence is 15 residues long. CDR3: CASSPKKRDTDTQYF. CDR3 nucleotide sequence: TGTGCCAGCAGTCCCAAAAAGCGGGACACAGATACGCAGTATTTT.

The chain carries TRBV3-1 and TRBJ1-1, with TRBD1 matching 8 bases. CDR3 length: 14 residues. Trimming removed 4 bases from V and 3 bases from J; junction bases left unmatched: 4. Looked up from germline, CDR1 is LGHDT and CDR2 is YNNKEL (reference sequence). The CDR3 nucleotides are TGTGCCAGCAGCCGGACAGGGAAGGACACTGAAGCTTTCTTT. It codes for CASSRTGKDTEAFF.

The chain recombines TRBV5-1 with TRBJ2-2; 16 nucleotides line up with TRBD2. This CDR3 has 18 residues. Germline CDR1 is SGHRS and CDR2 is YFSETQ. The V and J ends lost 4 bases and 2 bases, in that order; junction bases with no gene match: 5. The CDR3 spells CASSPGLAGGSNTGELFF. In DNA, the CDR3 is TGCGCCAGCAGCCCGGGACTAGCGGGAGGGTCTAACACCGGGGAGCTGTTTTTT.

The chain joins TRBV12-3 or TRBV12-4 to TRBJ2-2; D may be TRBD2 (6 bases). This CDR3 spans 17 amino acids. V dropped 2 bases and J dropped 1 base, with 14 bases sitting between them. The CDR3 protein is CASSLRLAALNTGELFF. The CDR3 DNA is TGTGCCAGCAGTTTAAGGTTAGCGGCTTTGAACACCGGGGAGCTGTTTTTT.

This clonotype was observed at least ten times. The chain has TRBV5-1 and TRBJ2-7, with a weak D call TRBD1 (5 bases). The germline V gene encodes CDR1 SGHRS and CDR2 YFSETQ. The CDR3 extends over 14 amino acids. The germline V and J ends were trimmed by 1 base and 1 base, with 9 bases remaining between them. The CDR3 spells CASSLQGSSYEQYF. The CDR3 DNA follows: TGCGCCAGCAGCTTGCAGGGTAGTTCCTACGAGCAGTACTTC.

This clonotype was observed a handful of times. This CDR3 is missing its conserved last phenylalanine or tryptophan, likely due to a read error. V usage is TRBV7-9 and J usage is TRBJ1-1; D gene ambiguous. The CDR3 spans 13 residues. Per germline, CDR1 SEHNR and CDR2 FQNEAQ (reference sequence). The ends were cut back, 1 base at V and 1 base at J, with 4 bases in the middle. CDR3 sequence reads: CASSLGTNTEAFC. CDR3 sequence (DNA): TGTGCCAGCAGCTTAGGGACGAACACTGAAGCTTTCTGT.

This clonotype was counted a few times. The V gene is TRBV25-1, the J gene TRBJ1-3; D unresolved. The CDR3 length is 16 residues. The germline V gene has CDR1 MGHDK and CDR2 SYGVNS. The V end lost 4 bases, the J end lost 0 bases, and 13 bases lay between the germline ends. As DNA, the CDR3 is TGTGCCAGCAGTGCCCCCCGACTCATCTCTGGAAACACCATATATTTT. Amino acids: CASSAPRLISGNTIYF.

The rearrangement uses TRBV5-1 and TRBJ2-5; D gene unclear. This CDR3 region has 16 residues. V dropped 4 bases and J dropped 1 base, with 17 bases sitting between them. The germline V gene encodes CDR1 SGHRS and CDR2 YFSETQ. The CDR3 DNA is TGCGCCAGCAGCCTGAGCACCGGTTCGGGCCAAGAGACCCAGTACTTC. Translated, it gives CASSLSTGSGQETQYF.

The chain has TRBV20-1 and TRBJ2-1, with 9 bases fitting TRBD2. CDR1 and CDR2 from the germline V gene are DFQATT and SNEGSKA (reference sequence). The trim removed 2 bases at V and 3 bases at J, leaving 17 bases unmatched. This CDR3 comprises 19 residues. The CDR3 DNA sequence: TGCAGTGCTAGACCCATTTTCCAGACTAGCGGTATGCTCTACAATGAGCAGTTCTTC. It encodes CSARPIFQTSGMLYNEQFF.

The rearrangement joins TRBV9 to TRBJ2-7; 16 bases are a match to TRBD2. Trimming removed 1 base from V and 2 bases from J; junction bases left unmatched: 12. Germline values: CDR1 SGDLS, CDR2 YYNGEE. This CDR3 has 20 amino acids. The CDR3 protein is CASSVNPGLAGGHPPYEQYF. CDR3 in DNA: TGTGCCAGCAGCGTAAACCCGGGACTAGCGGGAGGGCACCCACCCTACGAGCAGTACTTC.

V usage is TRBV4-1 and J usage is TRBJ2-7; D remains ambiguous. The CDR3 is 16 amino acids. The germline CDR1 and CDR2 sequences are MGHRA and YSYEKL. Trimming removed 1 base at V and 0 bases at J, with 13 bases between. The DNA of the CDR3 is TGCGCCAGCAGCCAAGTTAACCCCGTCTCCTCCTACGAGCAGTACTTC. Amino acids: CASSQVNPVSSYEQYF.

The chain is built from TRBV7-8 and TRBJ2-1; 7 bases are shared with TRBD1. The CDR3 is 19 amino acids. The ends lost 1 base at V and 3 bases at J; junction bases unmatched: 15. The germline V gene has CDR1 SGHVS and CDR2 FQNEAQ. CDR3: CASSLGGPGQLRSYNEQFF. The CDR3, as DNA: TGTGCCAGCAGCTTAGGAGGGCCGGGACAGTTGAGGAGCTACAATGAGCAGTTCTTC.

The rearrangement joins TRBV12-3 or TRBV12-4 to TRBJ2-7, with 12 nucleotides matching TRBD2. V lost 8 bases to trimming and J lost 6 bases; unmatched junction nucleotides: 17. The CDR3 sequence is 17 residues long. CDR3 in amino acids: CASSSSRLAGEQSEQYF. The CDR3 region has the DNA TGTGCCAGCTCCAGTTCCCGACTAGCGGGAGAGCAGAGCGAGCAGTACTTC.

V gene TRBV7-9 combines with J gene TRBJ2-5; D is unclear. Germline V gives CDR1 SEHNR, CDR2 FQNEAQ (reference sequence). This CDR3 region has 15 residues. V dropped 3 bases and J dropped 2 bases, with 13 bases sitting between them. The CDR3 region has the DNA TGTGCCAGCAGCTTTGGCCCAATGGGGCAAGAGACCCAGTACTTC. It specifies CASSFGPMGQETQYF.

In DNA, the CDR3 is TGTGCCAGCAGCTTAGTGGGGGGGATTGGAGCTAACACTGAAGCTTTCTTT. Translation: CASSLVGGIGANTEAFF. The chain links TRBV7-2 to TRBJ1-1, with a weak D call TRBD1 (5 bases). This CDR3 is 17 amino acids long. V was shortened by 1 base and J by 2 bases, with 17 bases between the two germline ends. The germline V gene encodes CDR1 SGHTA and CDR2 FQGNSA.

As DNA, the CDR3 is TGTGCCAGCAGCTTAATGTCAGATACGCAGTATTTT. As protein: CASSLMSDTQYF. This chain links TRBV7-9 with TRBJ2-3; no definite D call. Germline V CDR1 and CDR2: SEHNR, FQNEAQ (reference sequence). The V gene lost 2 bases and the J gene lost 4 bases, with 4 bases spanning the gap. CDR3 size: 12 residues.

The CDR3 region is CASSLAERTSLNLQYF. The DNA of the CDR3 is TGTGCCAGCAGTTTGGCGGAGAGGACTAGCCTAAATCTCCAGTACTTC. This chain joins TRBV28 and TRBJ2-7; 8 positions agree with TRBD2. CDR3 length: 16 amino acids. Germline V gives CDR1 MDHEN, CDR2 SYDVKM. Germline trimming cut 3 bases from V and 10 bases from J; bases unmatched to any gene: 17.

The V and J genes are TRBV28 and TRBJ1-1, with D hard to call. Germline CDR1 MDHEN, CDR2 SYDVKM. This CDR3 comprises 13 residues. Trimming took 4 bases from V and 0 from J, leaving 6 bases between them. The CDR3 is CASSSPMNTEAFF. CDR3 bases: TGTGCCAGCAGTTCCCCTATGAACACTGAAGCTTTCTTT. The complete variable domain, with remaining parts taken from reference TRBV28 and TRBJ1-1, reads DVKVTQSSRYLVKRTGEKVFLECVQDMDHENMFWYRQDPGLGLRLIYFSYDVKMKEKGDIPEGYSVSREKKERFSLILESASTNQTSMYLCASSSPMNTEAFFGQGTRLTVV.

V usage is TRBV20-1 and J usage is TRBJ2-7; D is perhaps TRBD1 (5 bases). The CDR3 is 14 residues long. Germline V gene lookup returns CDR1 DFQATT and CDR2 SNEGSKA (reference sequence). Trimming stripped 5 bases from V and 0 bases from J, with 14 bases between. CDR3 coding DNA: TGCAGTGCTCAGGGCCCTTTTAGCTCCTACGAGCAGTACTTC. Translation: CSAQGPFSSYEQYF.